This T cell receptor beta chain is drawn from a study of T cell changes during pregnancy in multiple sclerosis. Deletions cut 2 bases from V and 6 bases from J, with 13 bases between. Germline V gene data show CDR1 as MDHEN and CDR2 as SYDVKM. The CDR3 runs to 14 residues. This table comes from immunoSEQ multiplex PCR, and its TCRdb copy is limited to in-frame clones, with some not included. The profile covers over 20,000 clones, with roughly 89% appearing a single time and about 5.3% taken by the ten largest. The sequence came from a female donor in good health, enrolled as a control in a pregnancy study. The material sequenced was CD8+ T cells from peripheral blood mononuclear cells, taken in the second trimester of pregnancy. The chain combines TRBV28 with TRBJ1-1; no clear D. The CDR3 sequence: CASSLTGLGAEAFF. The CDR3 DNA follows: TGTGCCAGCAGTTTAACGGGGTTGGGTGCTGAAGCTTTCTTT. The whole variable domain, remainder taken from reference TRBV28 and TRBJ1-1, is DVKVTQSSRYLVKRTGEKVFLECVQDMDHENMFWYRQDPGLGLRLIYFSYDVKMKEKGDIPEGYSVSREKKERFSLILESASTNQTSMYLCASSLTGLGAEAFFGQGTRLTVV.